These 32 T cell receptor beta chains were sequenced from one sample in a study of human T cells and chemical hapten exposure. Time point specified: patch test 1, 2 weeks after DPC sensitization. Treatment reported: therapeutic diphenylcyclopropenone sensitization with weekly scalp DPC. TCRdb called the RACE reads again in MiXCR, with one record for every CDR3 protein. The sample has 65,000 to 95,000 distinct CDR3 sequences; 12% are singletons. The source was whole blood, collected in connection with sensitization to the hapten diphenylcyclopropenone (DPC). The origin of the receptors is a woman aged 55-69 years with alopecia areata. Some clones in this sample may be carry-over from other donors' samples.

This clonotype has only a few counts. The rearrangement joins TRBV6-5 to TRBJ1-5; TRBD1 is a possible D gene (6 bases). CDR1 is MNHEY and CDR2 is SVGAGI in the germline V gene. This CDR3 spans 14 amino acids. Between the trimmed V and J ends, which lost 0 bases and 5 bases, there was a span of 8 bases. The CDR3 protein is CASSYSRGDQPQHF. In DNA, the CDR3 is TGTGCCAGCAGTTACTCGAGGGGGGATCAGCCCCAGCATTTT.

Only a few counts were recorded for this clonotype. This CDR3 is CASSGFGSNYGYTF. CDR3 DNA sequence: TGTGCCAGCAGTGGGTTCGGGAGTAACTATGGCTACACCTTC. The gene calls are TRBV2 and TRBJ1-2, with D unresolved. The CDR3 is made up of 14 amino acids. V lost 4 bases, J lost 1 base, and 10 bases lay in between. Germline loops: CDR1 SNHLY, CDR2 FYNNEI. The entire variable domain, with the rest obtained from reference TRBV2 and TRBJ1-2, is as follows: EPEVTQTPSHQVTQMGQEVILRCVPISNHLYFYWYRQILGQKVEFLVSFYNNEISEKSEIFDDQFSVERPDGSNFTLKIRSTKLEDSAMYFCASSGFGSNYGYTFGSGTRLTVV.

This clonotype was picked up one time. The V gene is TRBV20-1, the J gene TRBJ1-1; TRBD1 aligns across 11 bases. CDR3 size: 13 residues. Germline V gene lookup returns CDR1 DFQATT and CDR2 SNEGSKA (reference sequence). After removal of 5 bases from V and 5 bases from J, the junction contained 4 bases not matched to a gene. CDR3 nucleotide sequence: TGCAGTGCTCTGGACAGGGGGCTGACTGAAGCTTTCTTT. It is translated as CSALDRGLTEAFF.

This clonotype was seen more than once but under ten times. The V gene is TRBV7-2, the J gene TRBJ2-1; 14 nucleotides line up with TRBD2. Germline trimming cut 0 bases from V and 12 bases from J; bases unmatched to any gene: 7. The CDR3 contains 16 residues. CDR1 and CDR2 from the germline V gene are SGHTA and FQGNSA. CDR3 nucleotide sequence: TGTGCCAGCAGCTTAGCCCGCGGGACTAGCGGGGGTCGGCAGTTCTTC. This translates into CASSLARGTSGGRQFF.

The genes are TRBV7-6 and TRBJ1-1; a possible D gene is TRBD1 (5 bases). Germline CDR1 is SGHVS and CDR2 is FNYEAQ. The CDR3 covers 17 residues. V was shortened by 1 base and J by 1 base, with 16 bases between the two germline ends. The CDR3 DNA follows: TGTGCCAGCAGCTTAGGACGAGAGGGGCGGCGGAACACTGAAGCTTTCTTT. Amino acids: CASSLGREGRRNTEAFF.

This clonotype was counted a few times. The J gene is TRBJ2-2, the V gene TRBV9; D perhaps matches TRBD1 (5 bases). The CDR3 totals 14 residues. V was pared by 4 bases and J by 6 bases, with 13 bases between. Germline V gene sequence: CDR1 SGDLS, CDR2 YYNGEE. The CDR3 region is CASSPPVGAGELFF. The CDR3 nucleotides read TGTGCCAGCAGCCCTCCCGTAGGGGCCGGGGAGCTGTTTTTT.

This clonotype was counted only a few times. With a much larger clone just one base away, this may be a read error. CDR3 in DNA: TGCAGTGCTAGAGAGACAGATACGCAGTATTTT. Translated: CSARETDTQYF. The rearrangement links TRBV20-1 to TRBJ2-3; no clear D gene. The CDR3 runs to 11 residues. The V end was cut by 0 bases, the J end by 3 bases, with 1 base between. Germline V gives CDR1 DFQATT, CDR2 SNEGSKA (reference sequence).

This clonotype was counted many times. The chain couples TRBV5-1 to TRBJ2-5; 7 positions match TRBD1. V dropped 3 bases and J dropped 1; count of bases not matched to a gene: 6. The CDR3 covers 15 residues. In germline, CDR1 is SGHRS, CDR2 YFSETQ. CDR3 in DNA: TGCGCCAGCAGCTGGGCAGACAGGGCCCAAGAGACCCAGTACTTC. Residues: CASSWADRAQETQYF.

Concerning this clonotype itself: Since a much larger clone is just one base distant, this may be a read error. The genes are TRBV2 and TRBJ1-2; D unclear. The CDR3 runs 12 residues. Per germline, CDR1 SNHLY and CDR2 FYNNEI. The CDR3 DNA is TGTGCCAACAGTGAAGTATCCTATGGCTACACCTTC. Protein product: CANSEVSYGYTF. Together with reference TRBV2 and TRBJ1-2, the CDR3 gives the full variable domain: EPEVTQTPSHQVTQMGQEVILRCVPISNHLYFYWYRQILGQKVEFLVSFYNNEISEKSEIFDDQFSVERPDGSNFTLKIRSTKLEDSAMYFCANSEVSYGYTFGSGTRLTVV.

Comments on this clonotype: A read error may be the cause here, since a much bigger clone is one base away. This chain connects TRBV7-7 to TRBJ2-3; tentative D call: TRBD2 (6 bases). Germline V CDR1 and CDR2: SSHAT, FNYEAQ (reference sequence). The CDR3 runs 20 residues. The CDR3 sequence: CASSLAAGAQRCARTDTQYF. For the CDR3, the DNA is TGTGCTAGCAGCTTAGCGGCTGGGGCCCAGCGGTGTGCCCGGACAGATACGCAGTATTTT. The full variable domain, completed using reference TRBV7-7 and TRBJ2-3, is GAGVSQSPRYKVTKRGQDVTLRCDPISSHATLYWYQQALGQGPEFLTYFNYEAQPDKSGLPSDRFSAERPEGSISTLTIQRTEQRDSAMYRCASSLAAGAQRCARTDTQYFGPGTRLTVL.

This clonotype showed up just a few times. The chain uses TRBV20-1 and TRBJ1-1; D uncertain. Trimming shortened V by 5 bases and J by 3 bases, and 13 bases separated the two germline ends. The V gene's germline CDR1 is DFQATT and CDR2 SNEGSKA (reference sequence). This CDR3 is 13 amino acids long. CDR3 DNA: TGCAGTGCTTTCGGACGGACGCACACTGAAGCTTTCTTT. This encodes CSAFGRTHTEAFF.

This clonotype showed up just a few times. The chain carries TRBV18 and TRBJ2-1; D is tentatively TRBD1 or TRBD2 (5 bases each). CDR1 and CDR2 from the germline V gene are KGHSH and LQKENI. The CDR3 loop spans 15 amino acids. V lost 5 bases and J lost 2, with 13 bases in between. This chain's CDR3 is CASSVGTVAYNEQFF. The CDR3 coding sequence is TGTGCCAGCTCAGTCGGGACGGTGGCCTACAATGAGCAGTTCTTC.

This clonotype was observed a handful of times. J is TRBJ1-5 and V is TRBV18; TRBD1 aligns across 8 bases. The length of the CDR3 is 17 residues. V shed 1 base and J 2 bases; nucleotides not matched to a gene: 7. Germline assignment: CDR1 KGHSH and CDR2 LQKENI. CDR3 nucleotides: TGTGCCAGCTCACCACGCAGGGGGCGGGATGGCAATCAGCCCCAGCATTTT. It encodes CASSPRRGRDGNQPQHF.

The rearrangement joins TRBV7-9 to TRBJ1-1; no reliable D call. Per the germline V gene, CDR1 is SEHNR and CDR2 is FQNEAQ (reference sequence). Between the trimmed V and J ends, which lost 1 base and 1 base, there was a span of 10 bases. The CDR3 spans 15 residues. The CDR3 is CASSLGNNQNTEAFF. CDR3 in DNA: TGTGCCAGCAGCTTAGGTAACAATCAGAACACTGAAGCTTTCTTT.

The rearrangement uses TRBV9 and TRBJ1-2; D not certain. CDR3 size: 14 residues. Germline V gives CDR1 SGDLS, CDR2 YYNGEE. V was pared by 4 bases and J by 3 bases, with 13 bases between. CDR3 region: CASSIEVGDYGYTF. CDR3 in DNA: TGTGCCAGCAGCATAGAGGTCGGAGACTATGGCTACACCTTC.

At least ten counts were recorded for this clonotype. This chain links TRBV7-6 with TRBJ2-7; 12 nucleotides agree with TRBD2. CDR1 SGHVS and CDR2 FNYEAQ come from the germline V gene. The CDR3 consists of 15 residues. V shed 5 bases and J 9 bases; nucleotides not matched to a gene: 11. CDR3 loop: CASSLQTSGGRGQYF. The DNA of the CDR3 is TGTGCCAGCAGCCTCCAGACTAGCGGGGGCCGTGGGCAGTACTTC. Full variable domain (outside the CDR3, taken from reference TRBV7-6 and TRBJ2-7): GAGVSQSPRYKVTKRGQDVALRCDPISGHVSLYWYRQALGQGPEFLTYFNYEAQQDKSGLPNDRFSAERPEGSISTLTIQRTEQRDSAMYRCASSLQTSGGRGQYFGPGTRLTVT.

This clonotype was recorded a few times. The chain couples TRBV6-6 to TRBJ2-7; D possibly matches TRBD1 or TRBD2 (5 bases each). CDR3 size: 15 residues. The germline gives CDR1 MNHNY, CDR2 SVGAGI (reference sequence). V gave up 2 bases and J gave up 5 bases, with 16 bases separating them. CDR3 amino acids: CASSYPNEGHDEQYF. CDR3 bases: TGTGCCAGCAGTTACCCGAATGAGGGGCACGACGAGCAGTACTTC.

This clonotype occurred many times. The rearrangement links TRBV12-3 or TRBV12-4 to TRBJ2-2; D is unclear. V shed 9 bases and J shed 0 bases, with 8 bases lying between them. This CDR3 is built from 13 residues. DNA of the CDR3: TGTGCCAGTAGTACTTCGAACACCGGGGAGCTGTTTTTT. This encodes CASSTSNTGELFF.

This clonotype was observed a few times. The chain carries TRBV2 and TRBJ1-2; weak D call: TRBD1 (5 bases). Germline CDR1 and CDR2: SNHLY and FYNNEI. Trimming shortened V by 0 bases and J by 6 bases, and 17 bases separated the two germline ends. The CDR3 contains 16 residues. This CDR3 reads CASSEAGFGSRDGYTF. The CDR3 DNA follows: TGTGCCAGCAGTGAAGCGGGGTTTGGCTCCAGGGATGGCTACACCTTC.

The CDR3 reads CASSRFLNQPQHF. CDR3 bases: TGTGCCAGCAGCAGATTCTTGAATCAGCCCCAGCATTTT. V usage is TRBV9 and J usage is TRBJ1-5; D unresolved. This CDR3 spans 13 amino acids. Per the germline V gene, CDR1 is SGDLS and CDR2 is YYNGEE. The V end lost 4 bases, the J end lost 4 bases, and 9 bases lay between the germline ends.

This clonotype occurred many times. This sequence joins TRBV20-1 and TRBJ1-5; D is undetermined. Germline V gives CDR1 DFQATT, CDR2 SNEGSKA (reference sequence). V gave up 5 bases and J gave up 9 bases, with 14 bases separating them. The CDR3 contains 12 residues. CDR3 bases: TGCAGTGCTTCCCCCCCGTTGGGGCCCCAGCATTTT. This codes for CSASPPLGPQHF.

This clonotype was counted between two and nine times. The chain joins TRBV12-3 or TRBV12-4 to TRBJ2-7; 7 positions match TRBD1. The CDR3 covers 12 residues. V trimming: 7 bases; J trimming: 5 bases; junction bases outside the gene matches: 5. Written as DNA, the CDR3 is TGTGCCAGCAACGAACAGGGGCACGAGCAGTACTTC. Residues: CASNEQGHEQYF.

This clonotype came up once. The chain employs TRBV3-1 and TRBJ2-7, with unresolved D. Per the germline V gene, CDR1 is LGHDT and CDR2 is YNNKEL (reference sequence). V gave up 4 bases and J gave up 5 bases, with 15 bases separating them. The CDR3 extends over 14 amino acids. This chain's CDR3 is CASSRIANTHEQYF. DNA of the CDR3: TGTGCCAGCAGCCGAATCGCTAATACCCACGAGCAGTACTTC.

The rearrangement links TRBV5-5 to TRBJ1-4; no clear D. Germline CDR1 SGHKS, CDR2 YYEKEE (reference sequence). The CDR3 sequence is 14 residues long. Trimming took 0 bases from V and 10 from J, leaving 13 bases between them. Here the CDR3 DNA reads TGTGCCAGCAGCTTGGAGTTAAGCCCGGGAAAACTGTTTTTT. Its protein is CASSLELSPGKLFF.

This clonotype has at least ten counts. The genes are TRBV18 and TRBJ1-2, with 12 bases identical to TRBD1. The V gene end was trimmed by 6 bases and the J gene end by 7 bases; junction bases not matched to a gene: 6. The CDR3 covers 14 residues. The V gene's germline CDR1 is KGHSH and CDR2 LQKENI. The CDR3 region is CASSPGDRGLGYTF. As DNA, the CDR3 is TGTGCCAGCTCGCCGGGGGACAGGGGGCTTGGCTACACCTTC.

In this sample, this clonotype turned up a few times. The chain uses TRBV20-1 and TRBJ2-7, with D unclear. In germline, CDR1 is DFQATT, CDR2 SNEGSKA (reference sequence). This CDR3 is 14 amino acids long. V dropped 0 bases and J dropped 1 base, with 10 bases sitting between them. This chain's CDR3 is CSARDFTRSYEQYF. The CDR3 bases are TGCAGTGCTAGAGATTTTACCCGGTCCTACGAGCAGTACTTC.

This clonotype was seen ten or more times. The V gene is TRBV5-1, the J gene TRBJ2-3; D uncertain. V gave up 0 bases and J gave up 2 bases, with 10 bases separating them. This CDR3 comprises 15 residues. Looked up from germline, CDR1 is SGHRS and CDR2 is YFSETQ. This CDR3 reads CASSLAMGPTDTQYF. The CDR3 nucleotides read TGCGCCAGCAGCTTGGCTATGGGCCCCACAGATACGCAGTATTTT.

This clonotype showed up many times. The chain has TRBV30 and TRBJ1-6; D gene ambiguous. Germline V lookup: CDR1 GTSNPN, CDR2 SVGIG (reference sequence). This CDR3 spans 15 amino acids. Trimming removed 2 bases at V and 6 bases at J, with 14 bases between. CDR3 residues: CAWSPPGHLNSPLHF. The DNA of the CDR3 is TGTGCCTGGAGTCCCCCTGGGCACCTTAATTCACCCCTCCACTTT.

Many counts were recorded for this clonotype. The chain has TRBV3-1 and TRBJ1-1; D gene unclear. CDR1 LGHDT and CDR2 YNNKEL come from the germline V gene (reference sequence). This CDR3 region has 14 residues. Trimming pared 0 bases from V and 7 bases from J, leaving 12 bases between. CDR3 in DNA: TGTGCCAGCAGCCAAGAAGGGTTAGGCAGTGAAGCTTTCTTT. This sequence encodes CASSQEGLGSEAFF.

This rearrangement joins TRBV18 to TRBJ2-5, with D possibly TRBD1 on 6 matching bases. V was cut by 1 base and J by 5 bases, with 11 bases left in between. The germline gives CDR1 KGHSH, CDR2 LQKENI. The CDR3 spans 14 residues. The CDR3 DNA follows: TGTGCCAGCTCACCACGTGGGGGCGGGGAGACCCAGTACTTC. Its translation is CASSPRGGGETQYF.

This clonotype was counted many times. CDR3 in amino acids: CASSRPGTLNTEAFF. In DNA form, the CDR3 reads TGTGCCAGCAGCCGTCCCGGGACATTGAACACTGAAGCTTTCTTT. The V gene is TRBV14, the J gene TRBJ1-1, with D possibly being TRBD1 (6 bases). CDR1 SGHDN and CDR2 FVKESK come from the germline V gene. The CDR3 is 15 residues long. V gave up 4 bases and J gave up 0 bases, with 12 bases separating them.

This clonotype was observed at least ten times. The V gene is TRBV7-2, the J gene TRBJ1-5; possible D gene TRBD1, 5 bases. The length of the CDR3 is 15 residues. With 5 bases removed from V and 0 bases from J, the gap between germline ends came to 11 bases. The germline V gene has CDR1 SGHTA and CDR2 FQGNSA. In DNA form, the CDR3 reads TGTGCCAGCAGCCCCTGGGGGGATAGCAATCAGCCCCAGCATTTT. Amino acids: CASSPWGDSNQPQHF.